These 17 T cell receptor beta chains share one sample of origin, sequenced in a study of technical replicates of blood from several donors. Libraries were prepared by immunoSEQ multiplex PCR; TCRdb keeps only in-frame clonotypes and omits some of them. The repertoire includes about 85,000 clones, approximately 94% of them detected once, and less than 0.25% sits in the top ten. Sequenced input: T cells isolated from PBMCs. The receptors derive from a human donor in good health.

V gene TRBV11-3 combines with J gene TRBJ1-2; D is unclear. Between the trimmed V and J ends, which lost 4 bases and 2 bases, there was a span of 8 bases. Germline V CDR1 and CDR2: SGHNT, YENEEA. There are 13 residues in the CDR3. The CDR3, as DNA: TGTGCCAGCAGCTCGAGGAAGAACTATGGCTACACCTTC. Protein: CASSSRKNYGYTF.

This rearrangement joins TRBV6-1 to TRBJ1-2; TRBD1 aligns across 9 bases. Losses at the gene ends were 2 bases for V and 9 bases for J; bases not matched to a gene: 7. Germline CDR1 MNHNS, CDR2 SASEGT. The CDR3 is 14 residues long. The CDR3 region is CASSEWGTGSRYTF. DNA for the CDR3: TGTGCCAGCAGTGAATGGGGGACAGGGTCTCGCTACACCTTC.

V gene TRBV5-1 combines with J gene TRBJ2-5; D gene uncertain. Trimming removed 0 bases from V and 4 bases from J, with 10 bases in between. From germline, CDR1 is SGHRS and CDR2 YFSETQ. The CDR3 contains 14 residues. The CDR3 protein is CASSLGVARETQYF. The CDR3 nucleotides are TGCGCCAGCAGCTTGGGGGTAGCCAGAGAGACCCAGTACTTC.

The chain has TRBV27 and TRBJ2-1, with TRBD2 matching 8 bases. The V gene end was trimmed by 0 bases and the J gene end by 6 bases; junction bases not matched to a gene: 4. The CDR3 consists of 15 residues. Germline CDR1 reads MNHEY; CDR2 reads SMNVEV (reference sequence). The CDR3 spells CASSLSSGVLNEQFF. The CDR3 region has the DNA TGTGCCAGCAGTTTATCTAGCGGGGTTCTCAATGAGCAGTTCTTC.

The rearrangement joins TRBV4-1 to TRBJ2-1, with 7 nucleotides matching TRBD1. The CDR3 contains 15 residues. From germline, CDR1 is MGHRA and CDR2 YSYEKL. With 4 bases clipped from V and 6 bases from J, the junction kept 9 bases outside the gene matches. CDR3 in amino acids: CASSPLGGRGNEQFF. The DNA of the CDR3 is TGCGCCAGCAGCCCCCTAGGGGGCAGGGGCAATGAGCAGTTCTTC.

The V gene is TRBV5-8, the J gene TRBJ1-3; D is perhaps TRBD1 (5 bases). Germline loops: CDR1 SGHTS, CDR2 YDEGEE. The germline V and J ends were trimmed by 1 base and 2 bases, with 10 bases remaining between them. CDR3 length: 15 residues. The CDR3 nucleotides are TGTGCCAGCAGCTTGACGGCAGGGACTGGAAACACCATATATTTT. Protein product: CASSLTAGTGNTIYF. Full variable domain (remainder filled in from reference TRBV5-8 and TRBJ1-3): EAGVTQSPTHLIKTRGQQATLRCSPISGHTSVYWYQQALGLGLQFLLWYDEGEERNRGNFPPRFSGRQFPNYSSELNVNALELEDSALYLCASSLTAGTGNTIYFGEGSWLTVV.

CDR3 sequence: CASTSGRNSYEQYF. For the CDR3, the DNA is TGTGCCAGCACTAGCGGGAGAAATAGCTACGAGCAGTACTTC. The chain links TRBV6-1 to TRBJ2-7; 10 bases align to TRBD2. After removal of 7 bases from V and 3 bases from J, the junction contained 6 bases not matched to a gene. The CDR3 covers 14 residues. CDR1 and CDR2 from the germline V gene are MNHNS and SASEGT.

The chain is built from TRBV19 and TRBJ1-3; D gene unclear. Germline V gene sequence: CDR1 LNHDA, CDR2 SQIVND (reference sequence). The CDR3 totals 15 residues. V was clipped by 5 bases and J by 0 bases, with 11 bases between them. CDR3 in DNA: TGTGCCAGTAGTTGGTTCGAGAGCTCTGGAAACACCATATATTTT. Protein product: CASSWFESSGNTIYF.

The V and J genes are TRBV6-1 and TRBJ2-5; tentatively, D is TRBD1 (5 bases). The CDR3 runs to 14 residues. Looked up from germline, CDR1 is MNHNS and CDR2 is SASEGT. Trimming removed 10 bases at V and 5 bases at J, with 20 bases between. CDR3 nucleotides: TGTGCCACCTGGGGTAACAGGTTGAGGGAGACCCAGTACTTC. Translation: CATWGNRLRETQYF.

This chain uses TRBV2 with TRBJ2-1, with 7 bases that match TRBD1. V was pared by 7 bases and J by 4 bases, with 10 bases of the junction left unmatched. The CDR3 is made up of 15 amino acids. The germline V gene has CDR1 SNHLY and CDR2 FYNNEI. This CDR3 is CASTKGDRKYNEQFF. DNA for the CDR3: TGTGCCAGCACCAAGGGGGACAGAAAGTACAATGAGCAGTTCTTC.

The rearrangement uses TRBV5-1 and TRBJ2-7; D gene ambiguous. The V gene's germline CDR1 is SGHRS and CDR2 YFSETQ. CDR3 length equals 11 residues. The V end lost 5 bases, the J end lost 3 bases, and 6 bases lay between the germline ends. CDR3 loop: CASSGHYEQYF. DNA for the CDR3: TGCGCCAGCAGTGGGCACTACGAGCAGTACTTC.

The chain couples TRBV15 to TRBJ2-6; 8 bases are shared with TRBD1. Germline-derived CDR1 and CDR2 are LNHNV and YYDKDF (reference sequence). The CDR3 is 17 residues long. J gave up 2 bases and V 5 bases, and 8 bases lay outside the gene matches. CDR3 in DNA: TGTGCCACCAGCGGGACCCCAGGGGGCGCTGGGGCCAACGTCCTGACTTTC. Amino acids: CATSGTPGGAGANVLTF. The full variable domain, its missing parts supplied by reference TRBV15 and TRBJ2-6, is DAMVIQNPRYQVTQFGKPVTLSCSQTLNHNVMYWYQQKSSQAPKLLFHYYDKDFNNEADTPDNFQSRRPNTSFCFLDIRSPGLGDTAMYLCATSGTPGGAGANVLTFGAGSRLTVL.

The V call is TRBV7-3, the J call TRBJ2-6; 7 bases map to TRBD1. This CDR3 region has 19 residues. The V gene's germline CDR1 is SGHTA and CDR2 FQGTGA. With 2 bases clipped from V and 2 bases from J, the junction kept 12 bases outside the gene matches. The CDR3 DNA reads TGTGCCAGCAGCTTATCGGGACAGCTACTGGGGGCTGGGGCCAACGTCCTGACTTTC. The encoded protein is CASSLSGQLLGAGANVLTF.

V gene TRBV5-1 combines with J gene TRBJ2-3; a possible D gene is TRBD2 (5 bases). The ends were cut back, 1 base at V and 0 bases at J, with 12 bases in the middle. The CDR3 runs 16 residues. CDR1 SGHRS and CDR2 YFSETQ come from the germline V gene. CDR3 nucleotides: TGCGCCAGCAGCTTGAGTATACGGACTAGCACAGATACGCAGTATTTT. Amino acid sequence: CASSLSIRTSTDTQYF.

V and J are TRBV27 and TRBJ1-2, with TRBD1 matching over 7 bases. This CDR3 is built from 12 residues. The germline gives CDR1 MNHEY, CDR2 SMNVEV (reference sequence). V trimming: 6 bases; J trimming: 14 bases; junction bases outside the gene matches: 12. The CDR3 here is CASRHRDSVWTF. In nucleotides, the CDR3 is TGTGCCAGCAGACACCGGGACAGCGTATGGACCTTC.

This clone was seen a handful of times. The V call is TRBV19, the J call TRBJ1-5; no clear D. The CDR3 runs to 15 residues. Trimming left V 5 bases short and J 2 bases short, with 13 bases between. Germline CDR1 reads LNHDA; CDR2 reads SQIVND (reference sequence). The CDR3 protein is CASSPRRARNQPQHF. CDR3 in DNA: TGTGCCAGTAGTCCACGGAGGGCCCGCAATCAGCCCCAGCATTTT. The full variable domain, rest sourced from reference TRBV19 and TRBJ1-5, is DGGITQSPKYLFRKEGQNVTLSCEQNLNHDAMYWYRQDPGQGLRLIYYSQIVNDFQKGDIAEGYSVSREKKESFPLTVTSAQKNPTAFYLCASSPRRARNQPQHFGDGTRLSIL.

CDR3 nucleotide sequence: TGTGCCAGCACCGACGACAGGCCCCTTTCCTATGGCTACACCTTC. This sequence encodes CASTDDRPLSYGYTF. The gene calls are TRBV5-4 and TRBJ1-2, with a tentative D call TRBD1 (6 bases). The CDR3 consists of 15 residues. Germline V gene lookup returns CDR1 SGHNT and CDR2 YYREEE (reference sequence). Trimming took 6 bases from V and 4 from J, leaving 19 bases between them.